The 8 T cell receptor beta chains listed next were all sequenced from one sample in a study of cytomegalovirus exposure and HLA in healthy donors. The assay was immunoSEQ multiplex PCR, and TCRdb's table has in-frame clones only and misses some. This table has approximately 270,000 clones, about 86% appearing once. The sequenced material came from PBMCs. These receptors all come from a woman aged 18-29 years in good health and CMV-seronegative.

The rearrangement uses TRBV7-2 and TRBJ2-7; a possible D gene is TRBD1 (5 bases). The V gene lost 5 bases and the J gene lost 6 bases, with 11 bases spanning the gap. Per the germline V gene, CDR1 is SGHTA and CDR2 is FQGNSA. The CDR3 runs to 12 residues. CDR3 residues: CASSARVSEQYF. The CDR3 DNA is TGTGCCAGCAGCGCCAGGGTAAGCGAGCAGTACTTC.

This chain joins TRBV30 and TRBJ2-2; 9 positions agree with TRBD1. The CDR3 spans 12 residues. Per germline, CDR1 GTSNPN and CDR2 SVGIG (reference sequence). V dropped 8 bases and J dropped 5; count of bases not matched to a gene: 3. DNA of the CDR3: TGTGCCCACAGGGGGCAAACCGGGGAGCTGTTTTTT. Translated: CAHRGQTGELFF.

The chain combines TRBV5-1 with TRBJ1-4; 7 bases are a match to TRBD1. The germline V gene encodes CDR1 SGHRS and CDR2 YFSETQ. This CDR3 is 14 amino acids long. V lost 2 bases and J lost 4; bases outside the gene matches: 2. The chain's CDR3 is CASSLGTVNEKLFF. In DNA, the CDR3 is TGCGCCAGCAGCTTAGGGACAGTTAATGAAAAACTGTTTTTT.

J is TRBJ1-1 and V is TRBV2; D is ambiguous. Trimming shortened V by 3 bases and J by 2 bases, and 13 bases separated the two germline ends. CDR3 length equals 15 residues. Germline CDR1 reads SNHLY; CDR2 reads FYNNEI. CDR3 coding DNA: TGTGCCAGCAGTGACGCAGGTTTAGAAAACACTGAAGCTTTCTTT. Translating it yields CASSDAGLENTEAFF. The variable domain in full, completed from reference TRBV2 and TRBJ1-1, reads EPEVTQTPSHQVTQMGQEVILRCVPISNHLYFYWYRQILGQKVEFLVSFYNNEISEKSEIFDDQFSVERPDGSNFTLKIRSTKLEDSAMYFCASSDAGLENTEAFFGQGTRLTVV.

V usage is TRBV6-5 and J usage is TRBJ2-1, with D maybe TRBD2 (6 bases). Between the trimmed V and J ends, which lost 2 bases and 10 bases, there was a span of 15 bases. CDR1 and CDR2 from the germline V gene are MNHEY and SVGAGI. This CDR3 is built from 14 residues. The CDR3 nucleotides read TGTGCCAGCAGTTACGAACAGACGGGACTCGAGCAGTTCTTC. This codes for CASSYEQTGLEQFF.

The chain combines TRBV28 with TRBJ1-2; 10 bases fit TRBD1. The CDR3 runs to 14 residues. Losses at the gene ends were 3 bases for V and 3 bases for J; bases not matched to a gene: 1. Germline V gene sequence: CDR1 MDHEN, CDR2 SYDVKM. The CDR3: CASSLGQGHYGYTF. The CDR3, as DNA: TGTGCCAGCAGTTTGGGACAGGGGCACTATGGCTACACCTTC.

The genes are TRBV9 and TRBJ2-1; TRBD2 matches 16 bases. The ends lost 4 bases at V and 7 bases at J; junction bases unmatched: 11. CDR1 SGDLS and CDR2 YYNGEE come from the germline V gene. CDR3 length equals 18 residues. CDR3 sequence reads: CASSITGTSGRAFNEQFF. CDR3 in DNA: TGTGCCAGCAGCATCACCGGGACTAGCGGGAGGGCGTTTAATGAGCAGTTCTTC. The full variable domain, in which reference TRBV9 and TRBJ2-1 provide the parts outside the CDR3, is DSGVTQTPKHLITATGQRVTLRCSPRSGDLSVYWYQQSLDQGLQFLIQYYNGEERAKGNILERFSAQQFPDLHSELNLSSLELGDSALYFCASSITGTSGRAFNEQFFGPGTRLTVL.

This clone has a handful of counts. The genes are TRBV30 and TRBJ1-2, with unresolved D. The CDR3 extends over 12 amino acids. Trimming stripped 5 bases from V and 5 bases from J, with 12 bases between. Germline lookup yields CDR1 GTSNPN and CDR2 SVGIG (reference sequence). The CDR3 bases are TGTGCCTGGGATTGGCGGGGATATGGCTACACCTTC. It translates to CAWDWRGYGYTF.